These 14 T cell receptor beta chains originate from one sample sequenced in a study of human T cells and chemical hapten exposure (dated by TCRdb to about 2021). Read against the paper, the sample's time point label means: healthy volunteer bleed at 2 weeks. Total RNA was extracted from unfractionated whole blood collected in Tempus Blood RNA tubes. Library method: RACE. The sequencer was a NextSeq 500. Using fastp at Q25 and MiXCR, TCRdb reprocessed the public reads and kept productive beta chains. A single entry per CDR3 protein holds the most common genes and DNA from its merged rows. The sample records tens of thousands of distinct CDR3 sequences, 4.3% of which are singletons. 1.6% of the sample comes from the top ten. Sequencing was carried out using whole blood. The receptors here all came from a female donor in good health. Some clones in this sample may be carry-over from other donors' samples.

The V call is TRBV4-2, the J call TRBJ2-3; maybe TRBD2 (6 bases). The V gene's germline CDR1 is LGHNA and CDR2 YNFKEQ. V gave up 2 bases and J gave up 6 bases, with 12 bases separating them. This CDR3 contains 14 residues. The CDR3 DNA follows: TGTGCCAGCAGCCAACGACTAGTAGCGGATACGCAGTATTTT. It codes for CASSQRLVADTQYF.

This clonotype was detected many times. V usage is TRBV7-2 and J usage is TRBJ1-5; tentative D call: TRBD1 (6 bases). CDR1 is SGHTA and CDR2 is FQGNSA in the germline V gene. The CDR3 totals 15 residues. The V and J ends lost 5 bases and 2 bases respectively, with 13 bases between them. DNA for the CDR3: TGTGCCAGCAGCAGCCACGCAGGGGGCAATCAGCCCCAGCATTTT. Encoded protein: CASSSHAGGNQPQHF.

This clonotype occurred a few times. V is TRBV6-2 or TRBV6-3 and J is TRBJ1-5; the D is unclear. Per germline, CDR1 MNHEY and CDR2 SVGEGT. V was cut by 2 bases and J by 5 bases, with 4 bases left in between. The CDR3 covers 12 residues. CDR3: CASSYRDQPQHF. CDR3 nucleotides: TGTGCCAGCAGTTACAGGGATCAGCCCCAGCATTTT.

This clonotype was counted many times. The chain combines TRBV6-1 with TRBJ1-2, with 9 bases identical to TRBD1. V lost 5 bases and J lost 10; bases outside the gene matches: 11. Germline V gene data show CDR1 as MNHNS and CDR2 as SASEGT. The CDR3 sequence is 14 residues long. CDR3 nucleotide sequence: TGTGCCAGCAGTCCCCTTAACAGGGGGCCGGACTACACCTTC. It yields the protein CASSPLNRGPDYTF.

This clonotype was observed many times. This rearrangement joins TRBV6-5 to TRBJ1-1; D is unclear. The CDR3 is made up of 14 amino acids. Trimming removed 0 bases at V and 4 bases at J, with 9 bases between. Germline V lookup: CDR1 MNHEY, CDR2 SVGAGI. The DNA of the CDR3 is TGTGCCAGCAGTTACTCTGAGGGCGTCACTGAAGCTTTCTTT. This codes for CASSYSEGVTEAFF.

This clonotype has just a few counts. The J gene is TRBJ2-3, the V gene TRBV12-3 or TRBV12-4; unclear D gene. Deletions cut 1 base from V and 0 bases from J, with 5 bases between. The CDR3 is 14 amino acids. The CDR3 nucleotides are TGTGCCAGCAGTTTAGTACGGAGCACAGATACGCAGTATTTT. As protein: CASSLVRSTDTQYF.

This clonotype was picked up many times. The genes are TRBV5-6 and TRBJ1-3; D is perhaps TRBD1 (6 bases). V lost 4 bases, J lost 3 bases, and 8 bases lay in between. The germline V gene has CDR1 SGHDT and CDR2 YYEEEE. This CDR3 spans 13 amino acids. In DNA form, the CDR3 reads TGTGCCAGCAGCGGGGACAATGGAAACACCATATATTTT. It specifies CASSGDNGNTIYF.

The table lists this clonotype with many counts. For the CDR3, the DNA is TGTGCCAGCAGTTACAAGAATAGCAATCAGCCCCAGCATTTT. Its translation is CASSYKNSNQPQHF. The chain employs TRBV6-2 or TRBV6-3 and TRBJ1-5; D gene unclear. The V end was cut by 2 bases, the J end by 0 bases, with 5 bases between. The germline CDR1 and CDR2 sequences are MNHEY and SVGEGT. There are 14 residues in the CDR3.

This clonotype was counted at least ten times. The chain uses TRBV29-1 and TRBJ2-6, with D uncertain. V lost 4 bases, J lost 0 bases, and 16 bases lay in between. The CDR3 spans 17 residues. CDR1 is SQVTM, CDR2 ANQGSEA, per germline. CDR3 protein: CSVVFSFSSSGANVLTF. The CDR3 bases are TGCAGCGTTGTCTTCTCGTTTTCATCCTCTGGGGCCAACGTCCTGACTTTC.

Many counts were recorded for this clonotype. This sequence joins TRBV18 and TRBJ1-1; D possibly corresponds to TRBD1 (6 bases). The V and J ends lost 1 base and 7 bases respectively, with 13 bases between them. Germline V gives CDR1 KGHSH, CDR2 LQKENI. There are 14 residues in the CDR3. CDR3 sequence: CASSPLPRTDEAFF. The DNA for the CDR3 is TGTGCCAGCTCACCACTTCCAAGGACAGATGAAGCTTTCTTT. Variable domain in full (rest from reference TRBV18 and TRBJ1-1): NAGVMQNPRHLVRRRGQEARLRCSPMKGHSHVYWYRQLPEEGLKFMVYLQKENIIDESGMPKERFSAEFPKEGPSILRIQQVVRGDSAAYFCASSPLPRTDEAFFGQGTRLTVV.

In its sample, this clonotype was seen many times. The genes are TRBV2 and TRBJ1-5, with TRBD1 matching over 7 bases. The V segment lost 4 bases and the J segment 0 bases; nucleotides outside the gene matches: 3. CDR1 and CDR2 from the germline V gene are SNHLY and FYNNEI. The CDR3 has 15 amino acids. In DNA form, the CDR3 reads TGTGCCAGCAGTGGGGGACAGCTTAGCAATCAGCCCCAGCATTTT. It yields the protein CASSGGQLSNQPQHF.

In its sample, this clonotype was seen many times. This CDR3 reads CSARDIGTLGQHF. CDR3 nucleotides: TGCAGTGCTAGAGATATAGGCACTCTGGGGCAGCATTTT. The V gene is TRBV20-1, the J gene TRBJ1-5, with D unclear. This CDR3 has 13 amino acids. The ends were cut back, 0 bases at V and 13 bases at J, with 16 bases in the middle. Looked up from germline, CDR1 is DFQATT and CDR2 is SNEGSKA (reference sequence).

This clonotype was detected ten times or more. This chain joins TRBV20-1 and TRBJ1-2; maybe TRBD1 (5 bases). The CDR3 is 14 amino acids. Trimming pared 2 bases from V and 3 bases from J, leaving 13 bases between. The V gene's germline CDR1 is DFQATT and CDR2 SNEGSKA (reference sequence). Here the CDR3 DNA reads TGCAGTGCTAGACCAACAGGAGGGGACTATGGCTACACCTTC. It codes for CSARPTGGDYGYTF.

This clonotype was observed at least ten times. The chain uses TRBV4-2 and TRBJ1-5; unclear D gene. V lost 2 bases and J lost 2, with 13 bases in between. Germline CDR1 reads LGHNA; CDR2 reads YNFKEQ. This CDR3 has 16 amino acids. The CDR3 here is CASSQLGRDRNQPQHF. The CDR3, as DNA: TGTGCCAGCAGCCAATTAGGACGGGATCGCAATCAGCCCCAGCATTTT.